This T cell receptor beta chain was identified during a study of blood T cell repertoires in COVID-19. Study summary: T cells, B-cell-depleted T cells, or PBMCs provided the cDNA or gDNA that served as material.

Sequencing was performed with immunoSEQ multiplex PCR; in TCRdb, only in-frame clones are kept and a portion is missing. The table shows about 200,000 clones, with approximately 86% occurring only once. The CDR3 runs to 16 residues. The germline V and J ends were trimmed by 2 bases and 0 bases, with 10 bases remaining between them. The V gene's germline CDR1 is KGHSH and CDR2 LQKENI. The chain employs TRBV18 and TRBJ1-4; D perhaps matches TRBD1 (6 bases). Sequences were obtained from PBMCs or T cells enriched from blood (not recorded which). The receptor was derived from a woman in her forties with acute COVID-19. CDR3 DNA sequence: TGTGCCAGCTCACCAGGGACATTAACAACTAATGAAAAACTGTTTTTT. Amino acids: CASSPGTLTTNEKLFF.